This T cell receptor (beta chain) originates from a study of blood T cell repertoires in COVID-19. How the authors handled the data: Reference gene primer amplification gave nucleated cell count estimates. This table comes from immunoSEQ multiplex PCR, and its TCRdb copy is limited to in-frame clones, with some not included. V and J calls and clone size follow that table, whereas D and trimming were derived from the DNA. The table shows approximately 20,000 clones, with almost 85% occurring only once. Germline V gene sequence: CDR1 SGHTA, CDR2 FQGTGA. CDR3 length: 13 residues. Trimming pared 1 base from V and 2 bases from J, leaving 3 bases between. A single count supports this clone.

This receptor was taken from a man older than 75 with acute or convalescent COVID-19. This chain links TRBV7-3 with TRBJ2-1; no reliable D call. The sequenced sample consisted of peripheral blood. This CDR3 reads CASSLSTYNEQFF. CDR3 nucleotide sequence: TGTGCCAGCAGCTTAAGTACCTACAATGAGCAGTTCTTC.